These T cell receptor beta chains were read from a single sample in a study of cytomegalovirus exposure and HLA in healthy donors. This table comes from immunoSEQ multiplex PCR, and its TCRdb copy is limited to in-frame clones, with some not included. The data show some 120,000 clones, with 75% to 85% seen just once and 1% held by the top ten. Sequenced material: PBMCs. The receptors shown here come from a man aged 35-49 years in good health and CMV-seronegative. CDR3s include the opening cysteine and the closing phenylalanine or tryptophan. A D gene is named only where the DNA matches it firmly. Size is stated for part of the rows, as once, few or many counts, or as a class when the clone is expanded.

once | . | TRBJ1-3 | TRBV30 | TGTGCCTGGAGTGTAAAGCCCCTCAGGCACTCCTCTGGAAACACCATATATTTT | CAWSVKPLRHSSGNTIYF
. | TRBD2 | TRBJ2-3 | TRBV23-1 | TGCGCCAGCAGTCAATCGGGAGCGGGACTGGCCTCAGATACGCAGTATTTT | CASSQSGAGLASDTQYF
. | TRBD2 | TRBJ2-1 | TRBV29-1 | TGCAGCGTCCAAAAGGGTTTTGGGCTAGCGGGAGCCTCCTACAATGAGCAGTTCTTC | CSVQKGFGLAGASYNEQFF
. | TRBD2 | TRBJ2-6 | TRBV25-1 | TGTGCCAGCAGCCCGGGGGGGGTCGGGGCCAACGTCCTGACTTTC | CASSPGGVGANVLTF
. | TRBD1 | TRBJ2-5 | TRBV6-5 | TGTGCCAGCAGTTACTCGATAGGTGGGACAGGGTACTTC | CASSYSIGGTGYF
once | TRBD1 | TRBJ2-7 | TRBV5-1 | TGCGCCAGCAGCTTGCACGGGACAGGGGATTGGTACGAGCAGTACTTC | CASSLHGTGDWYEQYF
. | TRBD1 | TRBJ2-5 | TRBV19 | TGTGCCTCCACAGGGGACCAAGAGACCCAGTACTTC | CASTGDQETQYF
. | TRBD1 | TRBJ2-3 | TRBV5-1 | TGCGCCAGCAGCCCCAGACAGGGGCCCTTAGGCACAGATACGCAGTATTTT | CASSPRQGPLGTDTQYF
. | . | TRBJ2-7 | TRBV14 | TGTGCCAGCAGCCCGTTCCAAGGGGTTGGCGACGAGCAGTACTTC | CASSPFQGVGDEQYF
. | TRBD2 | TRBJ2-3 | TRBV10-3 | TGTGCCATCAGTGAACCTAGCGGGGGGTCCAATACGCAGTATTTT | CAISEPSGGSNTQYF
. | . | TRBJ1-4 | TRBV12-5 | TGTGCTAGTGGTTTCCACAGGGCGGCTTTTGCAACTAATGAAAAACTGTTTTTT | CASGFHRAAFATNEKLFF
. | . | TRBJ1-1 | TRBV13 | TGTGCCAGCAGCCCCCCGAAGCGGGGCACTGAAGCTTTCTTT | CASSPPKRGTEAFF
few | TRBD2 | TRBJ2-5 | TRBV28 | TGTGCCAGTACATCAAGGACTAGCGGACCTTGGGAGACCCAGTACTTC | CASTSRTSGPWETQYF
few | . | TRBJ2-7 | TRBV6-1 | TGTGCCAGCAGTGAAGGGCCGAACAGGGAGCCGTACTTC | CASSEGPNREPYF
. | TRBD1 | TRBJ2-7 | TRBV7-3 | TGTGCCAGCAGTTCTCCCGGGACAGGGGGCTACGAGCAGTACTTC | CASSSPGTGGYEQYF
. | TRBD1 | TRBJ1-6 | TRBV5-6 | TGTGCCAGCAGCTTGAGGATAGGGGGACAGGAGAATTCACCCCTCCACTTT | CASSLRIGGQENSPLHF
. | TRBD1 | TRBJ1-5 | TRBV5-1 | TGCGCCAGCAGCTTGCCCTCGACAGGGTGGGATCAGCCCCAGCATTTT | CASSLPSTGWDQPQHF
. | TRBD2 | TRBJ2-1 | TRBV10-3 | TGTGCCATCAGTGAAGGGGGGACTAGCGGGAGGAATGAGCAGTTCTTC | CAISEGGTSGRNEQFF
. | . | TRBJ1-2 | TRBV2 | TGTGCCAGCAGTGATGGGGGGGCGCGGGGCTACACCTTC | CASSDGGARGYTF
. | TRBD1 | TRBJ1-2 | TRBV10-3 | TGTGCCATCAGTGAGGTCTCGGGACAGGGGGCGCTTCCAAGTGGCTACACCTTC | CAISEVSGQGALPSGYTF
. | . | TRBJ1-2 | TRBV5-1 | TGCGCCAGCAGCTTCGACGGAGACGCTAACTATGGCTACACCTTC | CASSFDGDANYGYTF
. | TRBD2 | TRBJ2-3 | TRBV11-2 | TGTGCCAGCAGCTCCGGGACTAGCGGGGGTTTCGGCACAGATACGCAGTATTTT | CASSSGTSGGFGTDTQYF
. | TRBD1 | TRBJ2-1 | TRBV5-1 | TGCGCCAGCAGCATCGGACAGGGCCTATACAATGAGCAGTTCTTC | CASSIGQGLYNEQFF
few | TRBD2 | TRBJ2-7 | TRBV6-6 | TGTGCCAGCAGTAAACCGGGACTAGCGGGGAACGAGCAGTACTTC | CASSKPGLAGNEQYF
. | TRBD2 | TRBJ2-1 | TRBV4-1 | TGCGCCAGCAGCGCGAAATGGGCTAGCGGCCCCTACAATGAGCAGTTCTTC | CASSAKWASGPYNEQFF
. | . | TRBJ1-5 | TRBV2 | TGTGCCAGCAGGTTAGGACACAATCAGCCCCAGCATTTT | CASRLGHNQPQHF
once | TRBD2 | TRBJ2-5 | TRBV5-1 | TGCGCCAGCAGCCCCGGGACTAGCGGCCTTGGGCCCCAGTACTTC | CASSPGTSGLGPQYF
. | . | TRBJ2-6 | TRBV15 | TGTGCCACCAGCAGAGCAGGGGCCAACGTCCTGACTTTC | CATSRAGANVLTF
. | . | TRBJ2-7 | TRBV6-1 | TGTGCCAGCAGTGTCTTCGCGGCCGAATACTTC | CASSVFAAEYF
. | . | TRBJ1-2 | TRBV6-5 | TGTGCCAGCAGGTCAGGGCCCTATGGCTACACCTTC | CASRSGPYGYTF
. | TRBD1 | TRBJ2-3 | TRBV28 | TGTGCCAGCAGTTTCAGGGGGCGGAGCACAGATACGCAGTATTTT | CASSFRGRSTDTQYF
. | . | TRBJ2-4 | TRBV30 | TGTGCCTGGAGTACAGGGAACGAAAACATTCAGTACTTC | CAWSTGNENIQYF
. | . | TRBJ1-5 | TRBV28 | TGTGCCAGCAGTTTAGAATCAGAACTACTTAGCAATCAGCCCCAGCATTTT | CASSLESELLSNQPQHF
. | . | TRBJ2-2 | TRBV19 | TGTGCCAGTAGCAGAAGGGAAACCAGGGGCGCCGGGGAGCTGTTTTTT | CASSRRETRGAGELFF
. | . | TRBJ1-6 | TRBV28 | TGTGCCAGCAGTTTATTGGGAGATAGGACTAATTCACCCCTCCACTTT | CASSLLGDRTNSPLHF
. | TRBD2 | TRBJ2-3 | TRBV13 | TGTGCCAGCAGCCCGTCCATAGCGGGTGTTGGCACAGATACGCAGTATTTT | CASSPSIAGVGTDTQYF
. | . | TRBJ2-1 | TRBV14 | TGTGCCAGCAGTCCCCAGTTGTCTGAGCAGTTCTTC | CASSPQLSEQFF
. | TRBD1 | TRBJ1-4 | TRBV28 | TGTGCCAGCAGTTCACCGGGACAGGGTGGTGAAAAACTGTTTTTT | CASSSPGQGGEKLFF
. | TRBD1 | TRBJ1-4 | TRBV2 | TGTGCCAGCAGTGAAGCCGACAGGGGCCAGGAAAAACTGTTTTTT | CASSEADRGQEKLFF
. | . | TRBJ1-2 | TRBV6-1 | TGTGCCAGCAGTGGCAGGGGCTATGGCTACACCTTC | CASSGRGYGYTF
. | . | TRBJ2-7 | TRBV27 | TGTGCCAGCAGTCAAGACAGGTACGAGCAGTACTTC | CASSQDRYEQYF